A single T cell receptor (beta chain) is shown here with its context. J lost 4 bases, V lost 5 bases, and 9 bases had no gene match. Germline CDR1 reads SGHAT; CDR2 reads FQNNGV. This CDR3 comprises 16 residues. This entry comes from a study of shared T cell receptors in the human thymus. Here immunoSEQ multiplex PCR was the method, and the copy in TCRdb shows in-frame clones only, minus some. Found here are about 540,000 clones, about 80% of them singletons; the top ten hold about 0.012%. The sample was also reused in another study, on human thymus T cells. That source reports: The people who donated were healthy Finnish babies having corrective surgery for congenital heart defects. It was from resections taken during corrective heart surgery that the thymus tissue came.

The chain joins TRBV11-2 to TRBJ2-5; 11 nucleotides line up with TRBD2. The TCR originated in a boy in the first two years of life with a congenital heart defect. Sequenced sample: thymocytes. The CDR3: CASSGRLAGLVETQYF. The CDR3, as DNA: TGTGCCAGCAGCGGCAGACTAGCGGGACTAGTAGAGACCCAGTACTTC.